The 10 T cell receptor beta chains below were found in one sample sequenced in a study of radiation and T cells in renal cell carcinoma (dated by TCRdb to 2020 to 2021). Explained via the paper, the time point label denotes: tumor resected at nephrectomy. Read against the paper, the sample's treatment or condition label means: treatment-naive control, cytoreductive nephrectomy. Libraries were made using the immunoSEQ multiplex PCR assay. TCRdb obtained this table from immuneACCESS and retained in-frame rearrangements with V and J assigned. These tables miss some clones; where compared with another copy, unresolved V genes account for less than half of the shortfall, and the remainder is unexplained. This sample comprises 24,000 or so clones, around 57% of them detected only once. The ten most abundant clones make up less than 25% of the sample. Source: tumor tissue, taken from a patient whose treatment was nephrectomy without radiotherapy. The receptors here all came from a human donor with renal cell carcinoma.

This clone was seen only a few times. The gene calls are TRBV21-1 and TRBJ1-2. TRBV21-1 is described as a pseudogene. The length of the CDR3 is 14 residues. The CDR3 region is CASSKVPAGAGYTF. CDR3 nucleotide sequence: TGTGCCAGCAGCAAAGTACCTGCGGGCGCTGGCTACACCTTC.

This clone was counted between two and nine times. CDR3 sequence reads: CASSLMPGGGGYTF. CDR3 sequence (DNA): TGTGCCAGCAGCTTAATGCCAGGGGGCGGAGGCTACACCTTC. The gene calls are TRBV7-3 and TRBJ1-2; 8 bases align to TRBD1. The ends lost 1 base at V and 8 bases at J; junction bases unmatched: 6. Germline-derived CDR1 and CDR2 are SGHTA and FQGTGA. CDR3 length: 14 residues.

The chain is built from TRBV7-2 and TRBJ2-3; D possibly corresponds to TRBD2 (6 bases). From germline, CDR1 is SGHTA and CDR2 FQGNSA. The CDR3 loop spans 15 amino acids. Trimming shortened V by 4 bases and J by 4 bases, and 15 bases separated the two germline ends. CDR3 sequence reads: CASSSVVGGPDTQYF. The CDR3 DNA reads TGTGCCAGCAGCTCGGTCGTGGGGGGACCAGATACGCAGTATTTT.

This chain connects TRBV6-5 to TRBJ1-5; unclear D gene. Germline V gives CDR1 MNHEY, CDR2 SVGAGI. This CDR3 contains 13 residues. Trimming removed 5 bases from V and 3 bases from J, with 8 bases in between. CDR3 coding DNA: TGTGCCAGCAGTGACCAAGACAATCAGCCCCAGCATTTT. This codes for CASSDQDNQPQHF.

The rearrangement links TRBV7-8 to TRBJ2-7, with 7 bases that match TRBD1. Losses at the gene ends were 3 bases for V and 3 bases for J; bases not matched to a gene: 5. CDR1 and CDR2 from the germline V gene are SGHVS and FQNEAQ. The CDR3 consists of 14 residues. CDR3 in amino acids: CASSFGTEFYEQYF. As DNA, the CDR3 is TGTGCCAGCAGCTTTGGGACAGAATTCTACGAGCAGTACTTC.

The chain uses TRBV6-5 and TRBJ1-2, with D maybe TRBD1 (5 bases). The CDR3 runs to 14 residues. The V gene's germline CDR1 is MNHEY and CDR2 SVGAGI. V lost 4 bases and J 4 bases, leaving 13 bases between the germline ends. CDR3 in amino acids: CASSSGGGSYGYTF. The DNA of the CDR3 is TGTGCCAGCAGTTCCGGGGGAGGGTCCTATGGCTACACCTTC.

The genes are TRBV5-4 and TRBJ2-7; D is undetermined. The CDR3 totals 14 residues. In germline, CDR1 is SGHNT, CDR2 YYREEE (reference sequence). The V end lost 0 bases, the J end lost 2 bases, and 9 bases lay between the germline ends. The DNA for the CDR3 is TGTGCCAGCAGCTTGGCCGGTAACCCCTACGAGCAGTACTTC. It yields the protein CASSLAGNPYEQYF.

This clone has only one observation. The CDR3 loop is CASSQRALTGKGNIQYF. The CDR3 nucleotides are TGCGCCAGCAGCCAAAGGGCCCTGACAGGGAAAGGGAACATTCAGTACTTC. The genes are TRBV4-3 and TRBJ2-4; 7 positions agree with TRBD1. This CDR3 is built from 17 residues. V dropped 2 bases and J dropped 7; count of bases not matched to a gene: 14. Germline V gene data show CDR1 as LGHNA and CDR2 as YSLEER.

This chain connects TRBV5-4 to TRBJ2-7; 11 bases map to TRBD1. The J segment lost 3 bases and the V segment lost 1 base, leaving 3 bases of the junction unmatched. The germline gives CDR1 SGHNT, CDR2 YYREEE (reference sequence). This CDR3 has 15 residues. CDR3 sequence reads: CASSLSGTGGYEQYF. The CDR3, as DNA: TGTGCCAGCAGCTTGTCCGGGACAGGGGGCTACGAGCAGTACTTC.

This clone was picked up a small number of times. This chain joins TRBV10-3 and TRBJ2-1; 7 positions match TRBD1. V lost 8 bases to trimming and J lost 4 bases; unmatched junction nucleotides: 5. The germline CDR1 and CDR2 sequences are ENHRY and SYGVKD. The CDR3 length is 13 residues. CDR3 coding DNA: TGTGCCATCGGGGGACAGCTTTACAATGAGCAGTTCTTC. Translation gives CAIGGQLYNEQFF.